This T cell receptor (beta chain) was sequenced in a study of chemoradiotherapy in HPV16-positive cancers. Study-wide points: In HPV16-positive patients, HPV-responsive T-cell expansion tracked better recurrence-free survival. Functional assays defining HPV-specific T cells used only a couple of HPV16-positive patients. Candidate HPV-specific clones and E7-related TCR motifs grew in tumor during treatment.

Per germline, CDR1 KGHSH and CDR2 LQKENI. The CDR3 sequence is 15 residues long. The germline V and J ends were trimmed by 2 bases and 4 bases, with 14 bases remaining between them. This clone showed up just a few times. Its specificity is unknown. Profiling relied on immunoSEQ multiplex PCR, and the TCRdb table lists in-frame clones only, not all of them. This table has about 15,000 clones, about two thirds appearing once. V is TRBV18 and J is TRBJ1-2; D is uncertain. Here the sequenced sample was tumor tissue, taken from a patient who underwent chemoradiotherapy. The receptor was derived from a human donor with HPV-associated anogenital cancer. The chain's CDR3 is CASSPSADSIYGYTF. Written as DNA, the CDR3 is TGTGCCAGCTCACCATCGGCGGATTCTATCTATGGCTACACCTTC.